The source of this T cell receptor beta chain is a study of PD-L1 blockade in urothelial cancer. Whole-study context: At 3 weeks (second dose) and 6 weeks after starting treatment, blood was analyzed.

The templates were synthetic TCR analogs, and they were spiked into each PCR. The repertoire was sequenced with immunoSEQ multiplex PCR; TCRdb's copy has only in-frame clones and lacks some. The sample has around 66,000 clones, roughly 86% seen once. Worth noting for this clone: The antigen remains undetermined.

Trimming pared 6 bases from V and 7 bases from J, leaving 13 bases between. The length of the CDR3 is 12 residues. Germline CDR1 reads MNHNY; CDR2 reads SVGAGI (reference sequence). Findings of the study overall: Improved survival was predicted by pretreatment blood TCR clonality below the median.

The sample's time point: peripheral blood 6 weeks after treatment start. Each patient contributed between 1 and 8 total time points of blood mononuclear cells, pretreatment and during treatment. The chain couples TRBV6-6 to TRBJ2-7, with a weak D call TRBD1 (6 bases). This receptor was identified in a man between 60 and 75 years old with urothelial cancer. The starting material was PBMCs, obtained around atezolizumab (anti-PD-L1) treatment. The CDR3 DNA is TGTGCCAGCAGCAGGGACACAGTGGAGCAGTACTTC. Its translation is CASSRDTVEQYF.